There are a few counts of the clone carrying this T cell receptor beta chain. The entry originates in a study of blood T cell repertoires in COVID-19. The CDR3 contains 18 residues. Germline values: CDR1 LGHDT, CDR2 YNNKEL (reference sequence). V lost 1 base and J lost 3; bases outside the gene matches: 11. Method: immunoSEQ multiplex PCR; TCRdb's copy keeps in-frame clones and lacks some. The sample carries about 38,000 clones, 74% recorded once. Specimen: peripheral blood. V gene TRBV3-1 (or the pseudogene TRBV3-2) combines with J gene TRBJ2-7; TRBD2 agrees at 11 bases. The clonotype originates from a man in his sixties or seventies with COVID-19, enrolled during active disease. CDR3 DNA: TGTGCCAGCAGCCAAGTGTCTAGCGGGGGGTCCGCCGTCTACGAGCAGTACTTC. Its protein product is CASSQVSSGGSAVYEQYF.